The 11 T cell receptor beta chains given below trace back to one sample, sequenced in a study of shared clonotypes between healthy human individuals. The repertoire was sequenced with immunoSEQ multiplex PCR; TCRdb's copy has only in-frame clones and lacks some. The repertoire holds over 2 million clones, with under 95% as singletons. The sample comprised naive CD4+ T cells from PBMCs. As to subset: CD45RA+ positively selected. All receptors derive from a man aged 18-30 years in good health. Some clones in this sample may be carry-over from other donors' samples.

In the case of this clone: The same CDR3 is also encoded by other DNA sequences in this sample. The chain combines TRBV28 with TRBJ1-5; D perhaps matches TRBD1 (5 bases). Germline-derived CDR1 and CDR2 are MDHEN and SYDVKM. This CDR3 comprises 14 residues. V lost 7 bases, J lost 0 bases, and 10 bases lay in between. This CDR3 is CASTLRGSNQPQHF. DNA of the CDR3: TGTGCCAGCACTCTGAGGGGTAGCAATCAGCCCCAGCATTTT.

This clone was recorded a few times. CDR3 DNA sequence: TGTGCCAGCAGCGCAGGGTCCTCCTCCACTGAAGCTTTCTTT. Protein product: CASSAGSSSTEAFF. This sequence joins TRBV7-9 and TRBJ1-1, with a tentative D call TRBD1 (5 bases). Germline V lookup: CDR1 SEHNR, CDR2 FQNEAQ (reference sequence). This CDR3 region has 14 residues. V dropped 5 bases and J dropped 4 bases, with 14 bases sitting between them.

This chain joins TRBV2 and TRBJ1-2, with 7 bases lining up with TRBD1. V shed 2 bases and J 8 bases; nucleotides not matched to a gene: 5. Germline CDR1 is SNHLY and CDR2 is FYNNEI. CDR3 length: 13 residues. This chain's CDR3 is CASSEWAGGGYTF. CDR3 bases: TGTGCCAGCAGTGAATGGGCAGGGGGAGGCTACACCTTC.

The CDR3 nucleotides read TGTGCCAGTACGACAGGTCCTCGGGATACGCAGTATTTT. Protein product: CASTTGPRDTQYF. The V call is TRBV11-2, the J call TRBJ2-3; D may be TRBD1 (6 bases). Looked up from germline, CDR1 is SGHAT and CDR2 is FQNNGV. The CDR3 has 13 amino acids. Trimming took 9 bases from V and 6 from J, leaving 16 bases between them. Supplemented by reference TRBV11-2 and TRBJ2-3, the full variable domain reads EAGVAQSPRYKIIEKRQSVAFWCNPISGHATLYWYQQILGQGPKLLIQFQNNGVVDDSQLPKDRFSAERLKGVDSTLKIQPAKLEDSAVYLCASTTGPRDTQYFGPGTRLTVL.

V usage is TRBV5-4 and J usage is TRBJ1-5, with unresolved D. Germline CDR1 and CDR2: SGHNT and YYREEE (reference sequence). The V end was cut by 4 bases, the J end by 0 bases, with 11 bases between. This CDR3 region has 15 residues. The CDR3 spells CASSVDGYSNQPQHF. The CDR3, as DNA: TGTGCCAGCAGCGTCGACGGGTATAGCAATCAGCCCCAGCATTTT.

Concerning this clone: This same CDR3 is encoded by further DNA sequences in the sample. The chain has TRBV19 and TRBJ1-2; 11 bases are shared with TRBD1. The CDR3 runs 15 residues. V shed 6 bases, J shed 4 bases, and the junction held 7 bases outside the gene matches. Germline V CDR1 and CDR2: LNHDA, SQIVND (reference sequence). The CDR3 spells CASSARTGGGYGYTF. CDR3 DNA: TGTGCCAGTAGCGCTCGGACAGGGGGCGGCTATGGCTACACCTTC.

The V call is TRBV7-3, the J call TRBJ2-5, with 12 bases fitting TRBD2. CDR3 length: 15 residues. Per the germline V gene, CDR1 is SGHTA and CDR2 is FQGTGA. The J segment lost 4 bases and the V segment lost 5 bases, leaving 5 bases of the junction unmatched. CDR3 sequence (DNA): TGTGCCAGCAGCCCGGGGGGACTAGCGGGAGAGACCCAGTACTTC. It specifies CASSPGGLAGETQYF.

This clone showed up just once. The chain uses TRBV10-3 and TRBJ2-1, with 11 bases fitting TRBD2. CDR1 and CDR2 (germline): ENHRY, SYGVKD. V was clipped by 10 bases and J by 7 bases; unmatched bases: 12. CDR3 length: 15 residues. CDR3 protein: CATMGTSGGWNEQFF. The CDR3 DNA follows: TGTGCCACTATGGGGACTAGCGGAGGTTGGAATGAGCAGTTCTTC.

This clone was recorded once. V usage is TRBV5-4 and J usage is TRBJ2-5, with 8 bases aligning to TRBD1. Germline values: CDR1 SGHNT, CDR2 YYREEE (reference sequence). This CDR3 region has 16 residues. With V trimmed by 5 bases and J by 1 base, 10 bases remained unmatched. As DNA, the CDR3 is TGTGCCAGCAGGCGTACAGGGGGAAAACCCCAAGAGACCCAGTACTTC. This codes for CASRRTGGKPQETQYF.

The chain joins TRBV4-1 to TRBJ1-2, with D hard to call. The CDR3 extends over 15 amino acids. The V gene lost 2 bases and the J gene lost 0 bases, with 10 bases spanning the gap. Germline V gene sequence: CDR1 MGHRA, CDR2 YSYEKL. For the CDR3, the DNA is TGCGCCAGCAGCCAACGGCAGATTTCTAACTATGGCTACACCTTC. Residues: CASSQRQISNYGYTF.

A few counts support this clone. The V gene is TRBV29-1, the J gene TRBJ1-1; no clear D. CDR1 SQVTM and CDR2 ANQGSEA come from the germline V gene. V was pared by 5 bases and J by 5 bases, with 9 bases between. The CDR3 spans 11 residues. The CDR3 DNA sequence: TGCAGCGTTAACACGGGGACTGAAGCTTTCTTT. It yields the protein CSVNTGTEAFF.